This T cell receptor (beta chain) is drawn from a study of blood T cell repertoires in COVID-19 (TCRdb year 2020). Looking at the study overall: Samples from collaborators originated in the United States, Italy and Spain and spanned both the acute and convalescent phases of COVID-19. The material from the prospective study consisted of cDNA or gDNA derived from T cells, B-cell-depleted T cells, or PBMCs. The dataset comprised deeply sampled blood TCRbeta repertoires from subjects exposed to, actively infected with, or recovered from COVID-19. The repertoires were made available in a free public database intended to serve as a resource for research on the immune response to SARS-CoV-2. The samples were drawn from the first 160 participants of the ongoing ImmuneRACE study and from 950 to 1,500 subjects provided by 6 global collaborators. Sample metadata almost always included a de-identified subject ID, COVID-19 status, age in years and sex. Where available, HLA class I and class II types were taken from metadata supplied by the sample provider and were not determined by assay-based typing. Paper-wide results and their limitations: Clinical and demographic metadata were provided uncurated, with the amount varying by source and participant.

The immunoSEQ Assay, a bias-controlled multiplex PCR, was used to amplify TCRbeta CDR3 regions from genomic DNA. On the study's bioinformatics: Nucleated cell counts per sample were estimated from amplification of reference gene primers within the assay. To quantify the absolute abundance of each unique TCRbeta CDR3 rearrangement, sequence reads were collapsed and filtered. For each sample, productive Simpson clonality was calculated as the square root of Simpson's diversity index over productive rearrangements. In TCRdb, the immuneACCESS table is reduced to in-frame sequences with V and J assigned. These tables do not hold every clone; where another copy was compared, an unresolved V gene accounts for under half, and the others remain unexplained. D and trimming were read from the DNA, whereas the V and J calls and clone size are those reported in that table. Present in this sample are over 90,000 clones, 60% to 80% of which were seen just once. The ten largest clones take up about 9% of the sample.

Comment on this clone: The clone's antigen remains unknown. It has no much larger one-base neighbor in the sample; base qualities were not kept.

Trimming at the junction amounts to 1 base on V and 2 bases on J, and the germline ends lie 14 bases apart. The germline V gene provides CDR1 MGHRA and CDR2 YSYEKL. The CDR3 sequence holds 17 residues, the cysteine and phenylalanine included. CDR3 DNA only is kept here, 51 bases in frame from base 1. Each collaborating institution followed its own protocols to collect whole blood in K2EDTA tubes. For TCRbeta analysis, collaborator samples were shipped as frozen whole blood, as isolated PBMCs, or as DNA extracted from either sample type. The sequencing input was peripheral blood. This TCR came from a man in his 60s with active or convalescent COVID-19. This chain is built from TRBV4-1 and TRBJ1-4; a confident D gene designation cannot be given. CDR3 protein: CASSQVALGVTNEKLFF. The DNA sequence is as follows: TGCGCCAGCAGCCAAGTCGCTCTCGGGGTGACTAATGAAAAACTGTTTTTT.